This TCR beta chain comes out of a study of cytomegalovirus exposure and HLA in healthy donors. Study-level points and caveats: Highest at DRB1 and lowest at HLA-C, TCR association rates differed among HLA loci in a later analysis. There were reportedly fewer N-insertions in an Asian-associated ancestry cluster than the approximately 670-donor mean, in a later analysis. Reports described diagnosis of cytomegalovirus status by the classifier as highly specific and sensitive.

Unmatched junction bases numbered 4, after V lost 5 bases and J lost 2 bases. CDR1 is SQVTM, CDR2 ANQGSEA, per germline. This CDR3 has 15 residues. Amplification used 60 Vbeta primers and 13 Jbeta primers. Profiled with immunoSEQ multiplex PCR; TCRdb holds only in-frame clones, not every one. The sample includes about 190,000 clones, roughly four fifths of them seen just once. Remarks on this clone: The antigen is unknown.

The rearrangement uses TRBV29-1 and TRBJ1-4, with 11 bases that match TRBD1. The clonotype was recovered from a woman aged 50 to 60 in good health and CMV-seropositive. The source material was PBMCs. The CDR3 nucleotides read TGCAGCGTTCGGACAGGGGGCTGGACTAATGAAAAACTGTTTTTT. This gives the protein CSVRTGGWTNEKLFF.